The 11 T cell receptor beta chains reported below all come from one sample, sequenced in a study of shared clonotypes between healthy human individuals. The naive CD8 subset, CD45RO-negative cells positively selected for CCR7, excluded terminally differentiated effector memory CD45RA+ cells. Some clones are missing from TCRdb's copy, which holds only in-frame ones; the method was immunoSEQ multiplex PCR. The table has hundreds of thousands of clones, roughly 95% seen once. The sample consisted of naive CD8+ T cells sorted from blood. These receptors were obtained from a woman in her twenties or thirties in good health.

V is TRBV10-3 and J is TRBJ2-7; maybe TRBD2 (5 bases). This CDR3 spans 17 amino acids. Germline CDR1 and CDR2: ENHRY and SYGVKD. Trimming removed 2 bases at V and 2 bases at J, with 19 bases between. In DNA form, the CDR3 reads TGTGCCATCAGTGAGGGGGTCGTGAGACTCGGGACCTACGAGCAGTACTTC. This gives the protein CAISEGVVRLGTYEQYF.

This chain uses TRBV7-9 with TRBJ2-3; no definite D call. The CDR3 spans 14 residues. Trimming pared 5 bases from V and 3 bases from J, leaving 12 bases between. Germline lookup yields CDR1 SEHNR and CDR2 FQNEAQ (reference sequence). The CDR3: CASSPQLGTDTQYF. The CDR3 DNA reads TGTGCCAGCAGCCCCCAACTGGGGACAGATACGCAGTATTTT.

CDR3 DNA: TGTGCCAGCAGCCGGAGGGACAGGGGACTTGGGGCCAACGTCCTGACTTTC. Translated, it gives CASSRRDRGLGANVLTF. The chain recombines TRBV5-6 with TRBJ2-6, with TRBD1 matching over 10 bases. The CDR3 has 17 amino acids. V was clipped by 4 bases and J by 3 bases; unmatched bases: 7. From germline, CDR1 is SGHDT and CDR2 YYEEEE.

This clone was detected only once. The genes are TRBV13 and TRBJ2-5; 11 bases map to TRBD2. CDR3 length: 16 amino acids. The germline V gene encodes CDR1 PRHDT and CDR2 FYEKMQ (reference sequence). V was clipped by 4 bases and J by 4 bases; unmatched bases: 8. The CDR3 nucleotides are TGTGCCAGCAGCTCAATAGCGGGAGGGTCCTTAGAGACCCAGTACTTC. The encoded protein is CASSSIAGGSLETQYF.

V gene TRBV7-2 combines with J gene TRBJ2-7; 14 nucleotides line up with TRBD2. Per the germline V gene, CDR1 is SGHTA and CDR2 is FQGNSA. This CDR3 region has 17 residues. V lost 5 bases, J lost 0 bases, and 6 bases stayed unmatched. CDR3 DNA: TGTGCCAGCAGCGCAAGACTAGCGGGAGGGACCTCCTACGAGCAGTACTTC. Its protein is CASSARLAGGTSYEQYF. Filled out from reference TRBV7-2 and TRBJ2-7, the complete variable domain reads GAGVSQSPSNKVTEKGKDVELRCDPISGHTALYWYRQSLGQGLEFLIYFQGNSAPDKSGLPSDRFSAERTGGSVSTLTIQRTQQEDSAVYLCASSARLAGGTSYEQYFGPGTRLTVT.

The chain links TRBV9 to TRBJ2-7; possibly TRBD1 or TRBD2 for D (5 bases each). V shed 1 base and J shed 5 bases, with 13 bases lying between them. Germline loops: CDR1 SGDLS, CDR2 YYNGEE. The CDR3 loop spans 14 amino acids. The CDR3 nucleotides are TGTGCCAGCAGCGTATATGGGGGTTGGGACGAGCAGTACTTC. Translated, it gives CASSVYGGWDEQYF.

Written as DNA, the CDR3 is TGTGCCAGCAGCTTGGAGGGTGGCGGGAAATTGGAGCAGTACTTC. Its translation is CASSLEGGGKLEQYF. The V call is TRBV5-6, the J call TRBJ2-7; maybe TRBD2 (6 bases). The ends were cut back, 0 bases at V and 7 bases at J, with 17 bases in the middle. Germline CDR1 reads SGHDT; CDR2 reads YYEEEE. The CDR3 length is 15 residues.

The chain recombines TRBV28 with TRBJ1-3; unclear D gene. The CDR3 is 15 residues long. Looked up from germline, CDR1 is MDHEN and CDR2 is SYDVKM. Trimming cost V 8 bases and J 0 bases, with 14 bases left between them. CDR3 nucleotides: TGTGCCAGCGGCGCCCTAACAAGCTCTGGAAACACCATATATTTT. This codes for CASGALTSSGNTIYF.

The chain couples TRBV27 to TRBJ2-7, with D unresolved. Trimming stripped 5 bases from V and 4 bases from J, with 12 bases between. Germline lookup yields CDR1 MNHEY and CDR2 SMNVEV (reference sequence). The CDR3 is 13 residues long. In DNA, the CDR3 is TGTGCCAGCAGTCCAGAGAGCTGGTACGAGCAGTACTTC. Translated, it gives CASSPESWYEQYF.

This clone was seen only once. The rearrangement links TRBV19 to TRBJ2-1, with 9 bases identical to TRBD2. CDR3 length equals 16 residues. V shed 6 bases and J 8 bases; nucleotides not matched to a gene: 14. CDR1 and CDR2 (germline): LNHDA, SQIVND (reference sequence). CDR3 bases: TGTGCCAGTAGCAGAGTTCTTAGCGGGAGACTCGATGAGCAGTTCTTC. Encoded protein: CASSRVLSGRLDEQFF.

The V call is TRBV9, the J call TRBJ2-7, with 13 positions matching TRBD2. Unmatched junction bases numbered 4, after V lost 3 bases and J lost 4 bases. CDR1 and CDR2 (germline): SGDLS, YYNGEE. The CDR3 has 15 residues. The CDR3 region is CASSAGLAGEYEQYF. The CDR3 coding sequence is TGTGCCAGCAGCGCAGGACTAGCGGGAGAGTACGAGCAGTACTTC. Supplemented by reference TRBV9 and TRBJ2-7, the full variable domain reads DSGVTQTPKHLITATGQRVTLRCSPRSGDLSVYWYQQSLDQGLQFLIQYYNGEERAKGNILERFSAQQFPDLHSELNLSSLELGDSALYFCASSAGLAGEYEQYFGPGTRLTVT.